Presented here are 25 T cell receptor beta chains from one specimen sequenced in a study of Ad26.COV2.S vaccination and SARS-CoV-2 variants. The assay was immunoSEQ multiplex PCR, and TCRdb's table has in-frame clones only and misses some. The repertoire consists of some 420,000 clones, with roughly 90% occurring once and the leading ten covering 3.6%. Treatment specified: around 19 received Ad26.COV2.S at low or high dose, single or two shots; 5 received placebo; per-sample allocation not given. Sample collection was performed on day 63 after the first vaccine or placebo injection. This specimen consisted of peripheral blood, obtained in a trial of Ad26.COV2.S vaccine versus placebo. Receptors were obtained from a person aged 18 to 59 who received the Ad26.COV2.S COVID-19 vaccine or a placebo.

The chain joins TRBV5-1 to TRBJ2-3; 7 bases line up with TRBD2. Germline V lookup: CDR1 SGHRS, CDR2 YFSETQ. Unmatched junction bases numbered 4, after V lost 3 bases and J lost 0 bases. The CDR3 is 15 amino acids. CDR3 in DNA: TGCGCCAGCAGCTCAGCGGGGCGTAGCACAGATACGCAGTATTTT. Protein sequence: CASSSAGRSTDTQYF.

Only one count was recorded for this clone. The genes are TRBV11-2 and TRBJ1-1; D is possibly TRBD1 (5 bases). Trimming stripped 3 bases from V and 4 bases from J, with 12 bases between. CDR3 size: 14 residues. CDR1 SGHAT and CDR2 FQNNGV come from the germline V gene. This chain's CDR3 is CASSLGGRGTEAFF. The CDR3 nucleotides read TGTGCCAGCAGCTTGGGGGGGAGGGGCACTGAAGCTTTCTTT.

This rearrangement joins TRBV28 to TRBJ2-7; the D gene is possibly TRBD1 (6 bases). This CDR3 spans 14 amino acids. Germline V CDR1 and CDR2: MDHEN, SYDVKM. V was shortened by 5 bases and J by 1 base, with 12 bases between the two germline ends. CDR3 bases: TGTGCCAGCAGTCCGACAGGAGGATCCTACGAGCAGTACTTC. It encodes CASSPTGGSYEQYF.

The chain uses TRBV9 and TRBJ1-2; 11 positions match TRBD1. CDR3 size: 19 residues. V dropped 4 bases and J dropped 0; count of bases not matched to a gene: 14. The germline CDR1 and CDR2 sequences are SGDLS and YYNGEE. CDR3 sequence: CASSTPQGTGGDSNYGYTF. The CDR3 bases are TGTGCCAGCAGCACTCCTCAAGGGACAGGGGGTGATTCTAACTATGGCTACACCTTC. The entire variable domain, with the rest obtained from reference TRBV9 and TRBJ1-2, is as follows: DSGVTQTPKHLITATGQRVTLRCSPRSGDLSVYWYQQSLDQGLQFLIQYYNGEERAKGNILERFSAQQFPDLHSELNLSSLELGDSALYFCASSTPQGTGGDSNYGYTFGSGTRLTVV.

This chain links TRBV7-6 with TRBJ2-3; a weak D match, TRBD1 (6 bases). Germline CDR1 and CDR2: SGHVS and FNYEAQ. This CDR3 region has 15 residues. The V gene lost 1 base and the J gene lost 0 bases, with 8 bases spanning the gap. The DNA of the CDR3 is TGTGCCAGCAGCTTAGTAAGGGGGAGCACAGATACGCAGTATTTT. This translates into CASSLVRGSTDTQYF. Drawing the rest from reference TRBV7-6 and TRBJ2-3, the complete variable domain is GAGVSQSPRYKVTKRGQDVALRCDPISGHVSLYWYRQALGQGPEFLTYFNYEAQQDKSGLPNDRFSAERPEGSISTLTIQRTEQRDSAMYRCASSLVRGSTDTQYFGPGTRLTVL.

The chain recombines TRBV6-6 with TRBJ1-4, with D maybe TRBD1 (6 bases). Germline V CDR1 and CDR2: MNHNY, SVGAGI (reference sequence). V was trimmed by 2 bases and J by 8 bases, leaving 18 bases between them. The CDR3 has 16 amino acids. CDR3 amino acids: CASSYRGGTQGEKLFF. DNA of the CDR3: TGTGCCAGCAGTTACCGAGGGGGAACGCAGGGCGAAAAACTGTTTTTT.

In nucleotides, the CDR3 is TGTGCCAGCAGCTTGGGAACACCTAATAGCAATCAGCCCCAGCATTTT. Translating gives CASSLGTPNSNQPQHF. The chain is built from TRBV5-4 and TRBJ1-5; unclear D gene. Germline loops: CDR1 SGHNT, CDR2 YYREEE (reference sequence). CDR3 length: 16 amino acids. Trimming removed 0 bases at V and 0 bases at J, with 10 bases between.

The chain employs TRBV28 and TRBJ1-5; maybe TRBD1 (6 bases). V shed 5 bases and J shed 2 bases, with 16 bases lying between them. The CDR3 consists of 16 residues. The germline CDR1 and CDR2 sequences are MDHEN and SYDVKM. CDR3 in amino acids: CASSPRGGYGNQPQHF. CDR3 sequence (DNA): TGTGCCAGCAGTCCCCGAGGGGGGTATGGCAATCAGCCCCAGCATTTT.

The chain is built from TRBV4-1 and TRBJ2-3, with D possibly matching TRBD2 (7 bases). V was clipped by 0 bases and J by 4 bases, with 11 bases between them. The CDR3 runs 15 residues. Germline CDR1 reads MGHRA; CDR2 reads YSYEKL. The CDR3 region has the DNA TGCGCCAGCAGCCAAGATCGGGGGGCCGCAGATACGCAGTATTTT. Encoded protein: CASSQDRGAADTQYF.

The chain joins TRBV3-1 (or the pseudogene TRBV3-2) to TRBJ2-3; 7 bases fit TRBD1. The CDR3 is 17 amino acids. The V gene's germline CDR1 is LGHDT and CDR2 YNNKEL (reference sequence). V lost 4 bases to trimming and J lost 6 bases; unmatched junction nucleotides: 16. The CDR3 nucleotides are TGTGCCAGCAGCCCTAGGACCACAGGGGCGCTTGCCGATACGCAGTATTTT. As protein: CASSPRTTGALADTQYF.

The table lists this clone with a count of one. The chain uses TRBV9 and TRBJ2-5; TRBD2 matches 7 bases. The CDR3 length is 16 residues. Germline V gene lookup returns CDR1 SGDLS and CDR2 YYNGEE. J was trimmed by 3 bases and V by 3 bases; bases with no gene match: 11. This CDR3 reads CASSANPAGVEETQYF. CDR3 coding DNA: TGTGCCAGCAGCGCAAATCCCGCGGGGGTTGAAGAGACCCAGTACTTC.

This clone is a singleton in its sample. The chain links TRBV9 to TRBJ2-2; unclear D gene. CDR3 length: 13 residues. Germline CDR1 SGDLS, CDR2 YYNGEE. V was shortened by 4 bases and J by 5 bases, with 9 bases between the two germline ends. The CDR3 is CASSPKRTGELFF. In DNA form, the CDR3 reads TGTGCCAGCAGCCCCAAGAGAACCGGGGAGCTGTTTTTT.

This rearrangement joins TRBV5-1 to TRBJ2-1, with D uncertain. Trimming removed 1 base from V and 4 bases from J, with 24 bases in between. This CDR3 comprises 19 residues. Germline-derived CDR1 and CDR2 are SGHRS and YFSETQ. CDR3 DNA: TGCGCCAGCAGCTTGCTAAAGAAGAAAAATCATTTCTCATACAATGAGCAGTTCTTC. It codes for CASSLLKKKNHFSYNEQFF.

This chain links TRBV5-6 with TRBJ2-5, with a tentative D call TRBD1 (6 bases). The CDR3 loop spans 16 amino acids. The V end lost 3 bases, the J end lost 5 bases, and 20 bases lay between the germline ends. Germline-derived CDR1 and CDR2 are SGHDT and YYEEEE. The CDR3 reads CASSWGPPTGTETQYF. The CDR3 DNA is TGTGCCAGCAGCTGGGGCCCCCCCACAGGGACGGAGACCCAGTACTTC.

The chain employs TRBV11-3 and TRBJ2-1; TRBD1 matches at 8 bases. After removal of 4 bases from V and 5 bases from J, the junction contained 13 bases not matched to a gene. This CDR3 has 17 amino acids. From germline, CDR1 is SGHNT and CDR2 YENEEA. The CDR3 DNA is TGTGCCAGCAGCTCCCCGTCGGACAGGGAGAACAACAATGAGCAGTTCTTC. As protein: CASSSPSDRENNNEQFF.

This clone has a handful of counts. The chain employs TRBV7-9 and TRBJ1-3; D gene ambiguous. This CDR3 is 16 amino acids long. The germline V and J ends were trimmed by 7 bases and 0 bases, with 16 bases remaining between them. Germline assignment: CDR1 SEHNR and CDR2 FQNEAQ (reference sequence). DNA for the CDR3: TGTGCCAGCATTGTTTGGGAAGAAGACTCTGGAAACACCATATATTTT. Its protein is CASIVWEEDSGNTIYF.

This chain uses TRBV7-2 with TRBJ1-2; the D is unclear. The CDR3 is made up of 15 amino acids. The germline V and J ends were trimmed by 1 base and 4 bases, with 13 bases remaining between them. Looked up from germline, CDR1 is SGHTA and CDR2 is FQGNSA. The CDR3 DNA sequence: TGTGCCAGCAGCTTAGGTTCGGGTCAGGTCTATGGCTACACCTTC. Protein sequence: CASSLGSGQVYGYTF.

V and J are TRBV4-3 and TRBJ2-7; D tentatively reads TRBD1 or TRBD2 (5 bases each). The V end was cut by 3 bases, the J end by 0 bases, with 12 bases between. The CDR3 is 15 amino acids. The germline V gene has CDR1 LGHNA and CDR2 YSLEER. This CDR3 reads CASSQIDGASYEQYF. As DNA, the CDR3 is TGCGCCAGCAGCCAGATAGACGGGGCCTCCTACGAGCAGTACTTC.

The gene calls are TRBV7-9 and TRBJ1-6, with 7 positions matching TRBD1. This CDR3 spans 14 amino acids. The trim removed 3 bases at V and 9 bases at J, leaving 5 bases unmatched. Germline CDR1 is SEHNR and CDR2 is FQNEAQ (reference sequence). Written as DNA, the CDR3 is TGTGCCAGCAGCTTCATAGGGGGCCTTTCACCCCTCCACTTT. This sequence encodes CASSFIGGLSPLHF.

The CDR3 region is CASSLVRKGVGDTNEQFF. The CDR3 nucleotides read TGTGCCAGCAGCTTAGTTAGGAAGGGGGTAGGGGATACCAATGAGCAGTTCTTC. This chain links TRBV7-8 with TRBJ2-1; weak D call: TRBD1 (6 bases). The CDR3 length is 18 residues. Per the germline V gene, CDR1 is SGHVS and CDR2 is FQNEAQ. Trimming removed 1 base at V and 6 bases at J, with 22 bases between. The variable domain in full, with the rest retrieved from reference TRBV7-8 and TRBJ2-1, is GAGVSQSPRYKVAKRGQDVALRCDPISGHVSLFWYQQALGQGPEFLTYFQNEAQLDKSGLPSDRFFAERPEGSVSTLKIQRTQQEDSAVYLCASSLVRKGVGDTNEQFFGPGTRLTVL.

This chain joins TRBV19 and TRBJ2-6; 7 nucleotides align to TRBD1. CDR3 length: 15 amino acids. J gave up 3 bases and V 6 bases, and 5 bases lay outside the gene matches. Germline CDR1 reads LNHDA; CDR2 reads SQIVND (reference sequence). CDR3 protein: CASRRTGVGANVLTF. The CDR3 DNA reads as TGTGCCAGTAGGAGGACAGGAGTTGGGGCCAACGTCCTGACTTTC. The whole variable domain, remainder taken from reference TRBV19 and TRBJ2-6, is DGGITQSPKYLFRKEGQNVTLSCEQNLNHDAMYWYRQDPGQGLRLIYYSQIVNDFQKGDIAEGYSVSREKKESFPLTVTSAQKNPTAFYLCASRRTGVGANVLTFGAGSRLTVL.

This chain joins TRBV3-1 (or the pseudogene TRBV3-2) and TRBJ1-4, with 9 bases identical to TRBD1. Germline CDR1 LGHDT, CDR2 YNNKEL (reference sequence). The V gene end was trimmed by 3 bases and the J gene end by 6 bases; junction bases not matched to a gene: 5. This CDR3 region has 15 residues. This chain's CDR3 is CASSHRDRAHEKLFF. DNA for the CDR3: TGTGCCAGCAGCCACCGGGACAGGGCGCATGAAAAACTGTTTTTT.

CDR3 amino acids: CASSPDTYEQYF. The CDR3 DNA follows: TGTGCCAGCAGCCCGGACACCTACGAGCAGTACTTC. The chain is built from TRBV11-2 and TRBJ2-7; D is possibly TRBD1 (5 bases). Germline V gives CDR1 SGHAT, CDR2 FQNNGV. Trimming took 5 bases from V and 2 from J, leaving 7 bases between them. The CDR3 contains 12 residues.

The chain has TRBV6-5 and TRBJ2-2; no reliable D call. CDR1 is MNHEY, CDR2 SVGAGI, per germline. The CDR3 runs to 15 residues. Between the trimmed V and J ends, which lost 6 bases and 1 base, there was a span of 12 bases. CDR3 region: CASSLDTGNTGELFF. CDR3 in DNA: TGTGCCAGCAGCCTTGACACGGGGAACACCGGGGAGCTGTTTTTT.

V and J are TRBV19 and TRBJ1-4; D ambiguous. The germline gives CDR1 LNHDA, CDR2 SQIVND (reference sequence). The length of the CDR3 is 17 residues. Trimming removed 5 bases at V and 0 bases at J, with 16 bases between. The chain's CDR3 is CASSSRRVTSTNEKLFF. Written as DNA, the CDR3 is TGTGCCAGTAGTTCCAGACGCGTTACTTCAACTAATGAAAAACTGTTTTTT.